This T cell receptor (beta chain) was captured in a study of CD8+ T cells in alopecia areata. Background on the study: The SALT score measured affected scalp surface percentage in treated patients.

This CDR3 has 12 amino acids. Deletions cut 4 bases from V and 9 bases from J, with 13 bases between. Germline V gene lookup returns CDR1 SQVTM and CDR2 ANQGSEA. Described treatment: oral pan-JAK inhibitor, 5-10 mg twice daily. Only a few counts were recorded for this clone. Extracted RNA was reverse transcribed, and the resulting cDNA served as sequencing template. Some clones are missing from TCRdb's copy, which holds only in-frame ones; the method was immunoSEQ multiplex PCR. The sample consists of about 270,000 clones, approximately 60% of them appearing once. Source: CD4+ T cells sorted from blood, taken at roughly week 53, from a patient treated with tofacitinib. The chain couples TRBV29-1 to TRBJ1-5; a weak D match, TRBD1 (6 bases). The TCR originated in a human donor with alopecia areata. The CDR3 is CSVGGGSGPQHF. The CDR3 bases are TGCAGCGTTGGTGGGGGCTCGGGGCCCCAGCATTTT.